This T cell receptor (beta chain) originates from a study of OX40 agonist ivuxolimab in advanced cancers. Describing the broader study: Ivuxolimab was a fully human IgG2 agonistic monoclonal antibody targeting the costimulatory receptor OX40 (CD134). The paper describes the monotherapy dose-escalation part (N = 52 patients) of the phase I trial of ivuxolimab. Of the roughly 54 dose-escalation patients, hepatocellular carcinoma was present in approximately 20, melanoma in roughly 15, renal cell carcinoma in 9 and head and neck cancer in 9. Intravenous ivuxolimab was administered to patients every 2 weeks at six dose levels: 0.01, 0.1, 0.3, 1.5, 3 and 10 mg/kg. Partial responses were achieved by three dose-escalation patients, of whom one had hepatocellular carcinoma and two had cutaneous melanoma. Patients were allowed to have had prior anti-PD-1, anti-PD-L1 or anti-CTLA-4 therapy, and roughly 40% of the dose-escalation patients had previously received checkpoint inhibitors. Peripheral TCRbeta sequencing was intended to test whether TCR sequence diversity was altered and clonal T-cell expansion was caused by ivuxolimab. In the dose-escalation cohort, 82.7% of patients were male, and the mean age was approximately 60 years, with a range of roughly 20 to 80. Study-level results and caveats: At doses from 0.1 to 3.0 mg/kg, clonal expansion was seen in both CD4+ and CD8+ blood T cells between baseline and week 6. Antigen specificity was not determined for the clonally expanded peripheral T cells. After ivuxolimab, CD8+ T cells had more expanded clones than CD4+ T cells on average. Low levels of normalized T-cell clonal expansion were also seen in some patients who did not respond. Partial responders in the 0.1-3.0 mg/kg groups had among the lowest normalized peripheral clonal expansion, especially among CD8+ T cells.

For sequencing of the TCRbeta CDR3 region, genomic DNA was extracted from the sorted cells. The immunoSEQ Assay was used to sequence the TCRbeta CDR3 regions. TCRdb re-hosts the immuneACCESS table, in-frame sequences only. Its copies lack some clones; in the studies checked, an unresolved V gene accounts for under half of them, and the cause for the rest is not known. The sample includes about 76,000 clones, with 85% to 90% observed a single time. The ten largest clones add up to over 0.75% of the sample. To note about this clone: The specificity of this receptor is unknown. There are no base qualities to consult, and no much larger clone falls within one base.

Taken from the germline V gene, the CDR1 and CDR2 loops are SGHTA and FQGNSA. V trim: 5 bases; J trim: 6 bases; unmatched bases: 11. The cysteine opens and the phenylalanine closes a CDR3 of 16 amino acids. Only CDR3 DNA is held: 48 bases, read in frame from base 1. Patients with a history of autoimmune disease or receiving systemic immunosuppression were excluded from the trial. Peripheral blood for TCR sequencing was collected from all dose cohorts at baseline, on cycle 4 day 1, and on cycle 7 day 1. Samples were obtained from an open-label, multicenter, first-in-human phase I dose-escalation trial of ivuxolimab. The trial enrolled adults with locally advanced or metastatic head and neck squamous cell, hepatocellular, melanoma or renal cell carcinoma. Before TCR sequencing, CD4+ and CD8+ T cells were separately sorted from peripheral blood.

The source was CD4+ or CD8+ T cells sorted from blood, collected in a trial of the OX40 agonist ivuxolimab. The rearrangement joined TRBV7-2 to TRBJ1-5; 9 nucleotides in the junction match TRBD1. The receptor comes from an adult with an advanced solid tumor such as melanoma, head and neck, liver or kidney cancer. The DNA reads as follows: TGTGCCAGCAGCCTTGGGACAGGGAAGTCCTTTCAGCCCCAGCATTTT. This encodes CASSLGTGKSFQPQHF. The CDR3, completed at both ends by the reference TRBV7-2 and TRBJ1-5 genes, gives the full variable domain GAGVSQSPSNKVTEKGKDVELRCDPISGHTALYWYRQSLGQGLEFLIYFQGNSAPDKSGLPSDRFSAERTGGSVSTLTIQRTQQEDSAVYLCASSLGTGKSFQPQHFGDGTRLSIL.